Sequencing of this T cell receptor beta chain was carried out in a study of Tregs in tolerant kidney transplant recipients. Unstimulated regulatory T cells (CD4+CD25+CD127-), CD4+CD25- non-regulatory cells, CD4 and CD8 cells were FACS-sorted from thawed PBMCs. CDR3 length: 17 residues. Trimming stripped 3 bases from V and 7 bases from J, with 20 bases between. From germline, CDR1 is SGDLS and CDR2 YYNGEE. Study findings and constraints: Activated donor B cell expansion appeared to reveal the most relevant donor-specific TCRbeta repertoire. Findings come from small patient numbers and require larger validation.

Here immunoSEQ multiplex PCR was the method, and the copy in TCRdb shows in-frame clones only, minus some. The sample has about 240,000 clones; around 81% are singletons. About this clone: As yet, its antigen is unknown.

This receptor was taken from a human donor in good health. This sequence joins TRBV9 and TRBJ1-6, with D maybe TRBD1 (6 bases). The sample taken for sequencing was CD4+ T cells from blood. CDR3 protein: CASSAGRGNRVNSPLHF. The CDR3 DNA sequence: TGTGCCAGCAGCGCCGGGAGGGGGAACAGGGTGAATTCACCCCTCCACTTT.